The 3 T cell receptor beta chains given below trace back to one sample, sequenced in a study of technical replicates of blood from a few donors. Here immunoSEQ multiplex PCR was the method, and the copy in TCRdb shows in-frame clones only, minus some. Of 60,000 or so clones in the sample, more than 95% were seen once. Sequencing was carried out using T cells isolated from PBMCs. Receptors originate from a human donor in good health.

This clone appeared once. The V gene is TRBV9, the J gene TRBJ2-1, with unresolved D. There are 13 residues in the CDR3. The V and J ends lost 4 bases and 4 bases respectively, with 9 bases between them. The V gene's germline CDR1 is SGDLS and CDR2 YYNGEE. Here the CDR3 reads CASSRSTYNEQFF. For the CDR3, the DNA is TGTGCCAGCAGCCGATCAACATACAATGAGCAGTTCTTC.

The chain links TRBV5-1 to TRBJ2-3, with TRBD2 identical over 9 bases. The V gene end was trimmed by 0 bases and the J gene end by 1 base; junction bases not matched to a gene: 3. Germline CDR1 and CDR2: SGHRS and YFSETQ. CDR3 size: 16 residues. The DNA for the CDR3 is TGCGCCAGCAGCTTGGGTGTAGCGGGAGGCACAGATACGCAGTATTTT. Translated, it gives CASSLGVAGGTDTQYF.

The chain couples TRBV15 to TRBJ2-3; tentatively, D is TRBD2 (5 bases). There are 15 residues in the CDR3. Germline assignment: CDR1 LNHNV and CDR2 YYDKDF (reference sequence). Trimming shortened V by 4 bases and J by 6 bases, and 17 bases separated the two germline ends. The CDR3 is CATSTGGPLVDTQYF. CDR3 DNA sequence: TGTGCCACCAGCACCGGAGGCCCCCTGGTGGATACGCAGTATTTT. The whole variable domain, filled in from reference TRBV15 and TRBJ2-3, reads DAMVIQNPRYQVTQFGKPVTLSCSQTLNHNVMYWYQQKSSQAPKLLFHYYDKDFNNEADTPDNFQSRRPNTSFCFLDIRSPGLGDTAMYLCATSTGGPLVDTQYFGPGTRLTVL.